This T cell receptor beta chain was identified in a study of T-cell reconstitution after alpha-beta-depleted transplantation in children. Study-wide results and caveats: Several hundred expanded graft clones reportedly were the source of alpha-beta T cells about two months after transplant.

Unique molecular identifiers were used to barcode this TCRbeta library. TCRdb reprocessed the PCR reads with MiXCR, giving one entry per CDR3 protein. Found here are about 200,000 distinct CDR3 sequences, about 8.4% of them singletons; the top ten hold about a third. The table lists this clonotype with many counts. What it recognizes is unknown. The CDR3 spans 11 residues. In germline, CDR1 is MGHDK, CDR2 SYGVNS. The germline V and J ends were trimmed by 11 bases and 10 bases, with 15 bases remaining between them. This clonotype was obtained from a male patient between 2 and 10 years old who had a stem cell transplant for acute myeloid leukemia, so the T cells may come from the graft donor. The sequences come from PBMCs, mostly from graft donor cells, collected 360 days after TCRalphabeta/CD19-depleted stem cell transplant. This chain links TRBV25-1 with TRBJ2-1, with D tentatively TRBD2 (5 bases). Here the CDR3 reads CAGGRGREQFF. Here the CDR3 DNA reads TGTGCCGGAGGACGGGGTAGAGAGCAGTTCTTC.